The rows below give T cell receptor beta chains drawn from one sample of a study of CD8+ T cells in alopecia areata. Assay: immunoSEQ multiplex PCR; the TCRdb copy retains only in-frame clones and omits some. The sample contains roughly 140,000 clones, around 55% of which appear only once. The sequenced sample was CD8+ T cells sorted from blood, obtained at week 0. Source of these receptors: a human donor with alopecia areata. CDR3s include the opening cysteine and the closing phenylalanine or tryptophan. The D gene is left open where the match is weak. Only part of the rows carry a size: once, few, many, or a class if the clone is expanded.

.	TRBV11-2	TRBJ1-4	.	TGTGCCAGCAGCTTGGGGGAGGGGAAGAATGAAAAACTGTTTTTT	CASSLGEGKNEKLFF
TRBD1	TRBV27	TRBJ2-5	.	TGTGCCAGCAGCTACAGGGGCTTTATGGAGACCCAGTACTTC	CASSYRGFMETQYF
.	TRBV4-3	TRBJ1-5	few	TGCGCCAGCAGCCAAGAGGCTGCAGGGGTCAATCAGCCCCAGCATTTT	CASSQEAAGVNQPQHF
TRBD2	TRBV30	TRBJ2-1	few	TGTGCCTGGACCGGACTAGCGGGGGAAAATGAGCAGTTCTTC	CAWTGLAGENEQFF
.	TRBV25-1	TRBJ2-5	few	TGTGCCAGCAGTGAATATATCGGGGGCGCGGAAGAGACCCAGTACTTC	CASSEYIGGAEETQYF
.	TRBV29-1	TRBJ1-2	few	TGCAGCGTTCCTGATGGCTACACCTTC	CSVPDGYTF
.	TRBV7-9	TRBJ2-3	few	TGTGCCAGCAGCCCGCCGGGGGTTAGCACAGATACGCAGTATTTT	CASSPPGVSTDTQYF
.	TRBV30	TRBJ1-5	few	TGTGCCTGGACCACTGAAAACGGGGGCGCGAACAATCAGCCCCAGCATTTT	CAWTTENGGANNQPQHF
.	TRBV7-9	TRBJ2-2	few	TGTGCCAGCAGCTTAGACGCAGCCCGAAGAGAGGACACCGGGGAGCTGTTTTTT	CASSLDAARREDTGELFF
.	TRBV27	TRBJ2-1	.	TGTGCCAGCAGTCCCGCCCCGGACAATGAGCAGTTCTTC	CASSPAPDNEQFF
TRBD2	TRBV25-1	TRBJ2-7	.	TGTGCCAGCAGTGAGCATCTGACTAGCGCCAGCTCCTACGAGCAGTACTTC	CASSEHLTSASSYEQYF
.	TRBV27	TRBJ2-3	once	TGTGCCAGCAGTTTATGGGGGGCTACAGATACGCAGTATTTT	CASSLWGATDTQYF
TRBD2	TRBV7-9	TRBJ2-1	few	TGTGCCAGCAGCCCGATCGGGAGCGGGGGGTACAATGAGCAGTTCTTC	CASSPIGSGGYNEQFF
TRBD1	TRBV5-1	TRBJ1-2	.	TGCGCCAGCAGCTTGGGACAGGGGAAACATGGCTACACCTTC	CASSLGQGKHGYTF
.	TRBV6-1	TRBJ1-4	.	TGTGCCAGCAGTGAATTTTGGGGCGCGGTGGACGAAAAACTGTTTTTT	CASSEFWGAVDEKLFF
.	TRBV30	TRBJ2-1	.	TGTGCCTGGAGAACAGACAACTACAATGAGCAGTTCTTC	CAWRTDNYNEQFF
.	TRBV27	TRBJ1-4	.	TGTGCCAGCAGTTTATCCAGTACTGTTCGGAGGAAACTGTTTTTT	CASSLSSTVRRKLFF
.	TRBV30	TRBJ2-3	.	TGTGCCTGGAGTCCGGGGGTGGGAGATACGCAGTATTTT	CAWSPGVGDTQYF
.	TRBV27	TRBJ1-6	.	TGTGCCAGCAGCGGGATACAGGGTGGTTCACCCCTCCACTTT	CASSGIQGGSPLHF
.	TRBV11-3	TRBJ1-4	.	TGTGCCAGCAGCTCGGGTCGAGGCTTCGAAGAAAAACTGTTTTTT	CASSSGRGFEEKLFF
.	TRBV7-2	TRBJ2-1	few	TGTGCCAGCAGCTTATTGACTAGACCCTCCTACAATGAGCAGTTCTTC	CASSLLTRPSYNEQFF
.	TRBV6-1	TRBJ2-1	.	TGTGCCAGCAGTGATGAACGGGCTTCCTACAATGAGCAGTTCTTC	CASSDERASYNEQFF
.	TRBV5-1	TRBJ2-1	.	TGCGCCAGCAGCCCTGACAGGAATGAGCAGTTCTTC	CASSPDRNEQFF
.	TRBV7-8	TRBJ2-7	.	TGTGCCAGCAGCCCGGTGGGGAGCTCCTACGAGCAGTACTTC	CASSPVGSSYEQYF
.	TRBV4-3	TRBJ2-3	.	TGCGCCAGCAGCTTCGGGGACTCCGGCACAGATACGCAGTATTTT	CASSFGDSGTDTQYF
.	TRBV30	TRBJ2-1	.	TGTGCCTGGACCCTTAGAACAGGGTGGGATGAGCAGTTCTTC	CAWTLRTGWDEQFF
.	TRBV30	TRBJ2-1	.	TGTGCCTGGAGCTCCGGGACCTACAATGAGCAGTTCTTC	CAWSSGTYNEQFF
.	TRBV19	TRBJ1-6	.	TGTGCCAGTAGTCAGGGGAGCTCCTATAATTCACCCCTCCACTTT	CASSQGSSYNSPLHF
.	TRBV30	TRBJ2-3	.	TGTGCCTGGAGTGTAGAGGGGGACCTCACAGATACGCAGTATTTT	CAWSVEGDLTDTQYF
.	TRBV30	TRBJ2-7	once	TGTGCCTGGGGAGACAGTGACGAGCAGTACTTC	CAWGDSDEQYF
.	TRBV28	TRBJ2-4	few	TGTGCCAGCAGCACTCCAGAAGACACGAACATTCAGTACTTC	CASSTPEDTNIQYF